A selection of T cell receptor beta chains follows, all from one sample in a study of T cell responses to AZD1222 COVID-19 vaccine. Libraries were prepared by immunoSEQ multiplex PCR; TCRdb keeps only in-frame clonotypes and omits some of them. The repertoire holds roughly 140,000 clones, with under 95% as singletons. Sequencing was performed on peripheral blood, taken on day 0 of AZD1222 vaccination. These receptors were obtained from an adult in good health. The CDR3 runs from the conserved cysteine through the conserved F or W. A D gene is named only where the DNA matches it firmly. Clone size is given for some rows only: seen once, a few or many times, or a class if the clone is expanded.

TGTGCCACCAGCAGAGTCGAGGGACAAGCGGGTGAGCAGTTCTTC,CATSRVEGQAGEQFF,TRBJ2-1,.,.,TRBV15
TGTGCCAGCAGCTCACTGTGGGCAGGAGTAAACACAGATACGCAGTATTTT,CASSSLWAGVNTDTQYF,TRBJ2-3,once,.,TRBV5-8
TGTGCCAGCAGTTTAAGGACTACAACTCAAGAGACCCAGTACTTC,CASSLRTTTQETQYF,TRBJ2-5,.,.,TRBV27
TGTGCCAGCGGGGGAAGGGGCCTCTCCTACGAGCAGTACTTC,CASGGRGLSYEQYF,TRBJ2-7,.,.,TRBV6-6
TGCGCCAGCAGCCAAAAACGTGGATCCGCCTCCGGGGAGCTGTTTTTT,CASSQKRGSASGELFF,TRBJ2-2,.,.,TRBV4-1
TGTGCCAGCAGTCCCCCTAATTCACCCCTCCACTTT,CASSPPNSPLHF,TRBJ1-6,few,.,TRBV27
TGTGCAAGTCGCTTAGCAGCCGGGACAGGGCAGTCCAACTATGGCTACACCTTC,CASRLAAGTGQSNYGYTF,TRBJ1-2,few,.,TRBV12-2
TGCGCCAGCAGCCAAGAAAGCAACAGCCCTAACTATGGCTACACCTTC,CASSQESNSPNYGYTF,TRBJ1-2,.,.,TRBV4-3
TGTGCCAGCAGCTTAGGGGGTTATAGTTTGAAAAACATTCAGTACTTC,CASSLGGYSLKNIQYF,TRBJ2-4,.,.,TRBV7-9
TGTGCCAGCAGTTACTCTGGACGCCTCTCTGGAAACACCATATATTTT,CASSYSGRLSGNTIYF,TRBJ1-3,.,.,TRBV6-2/TRBV6-3
TGTGCCAGCAGCTTAGTCGGCGGGAGAGCCTACGAGCAGTACTTC,CASSLVGGRAYEQYF,TRBJ2-7,.,TRBD2,TRBV11-2
TGTGCCAGCAGTCTTACAGGCTATACCTACGAGCAGTACTTC,CASSLTGYTYEQYF,TRBJ2-7,.,.,TRBV28
TGTGCCAGCAGCTTAGAGTTGGGAGACTATAGCAATCAGCCCCAGCATTTT,CASSLELGDYSNQPQHF,TRBJ1-5,.,.,TRBV7-6
TGTGCCAGCAGTGCCTTGGGGTACGAGCAGTACTTC,CASSALGYEQYF,TRBJ2-7,.,.,TRBV2
TGTGCCAGCTCACCGTCGGGGGCAGGGAGAGATTCACCCCTCCACTTT,CASSPSGAGRDSPLHF,TRBJ1-6,.,.,TRBV18
TGTGCCAGCAGGGAAGCCCTGAACACTGAAGCTTTCTTT,CASREALNTEAFF,TRBJ1-1,once,.,TRBV28
TGTGCCAGCAGCGGACAAAGCGGAAACACCATATATTTT,CASSGQSGNTIYF,TRBJ1-3,.,.,TRBV6-5
TGCGCCAGCAGCTTGCAGAGCTCCTACGAGCAGTACTTC,CASSLQSSYEQYF,TRBJ2-7,.,.,TRBV5-1
TGTGCCAGCAGCGCGACAGGGGCCAGAGGGAATGAGCAGTTCTTC,CASSATGARGNEQFF,TRBJ2-1,.,TRBD1,TRBV5-5
TGTGCCACCCGGGACAGGGGTAGCAATCAGCCCCAGCATTTT,CATRDRGSNQPQHF,TRBJ1-5,.,TRBD1,TRBV19
TGTGCCAGCAGTTTTCGGGTAACCGACTACGAGCAGTACTTC,CASSFRVTDYEQYF,TRBJ2-7,once,.,TRBV28
TGTGCCTGGAGTACGGGGACAGGGTTTTATAATTCACCCCTCCACTTT,CAWSTGTGFYNSPLHF,TRBJ1-6,.,TRBD1,TRBV30
TGTGCCAGCAGCCTCCGGGACGACTCATCGGGGTATGGCTACACCTTC,CASSLRDDSSGYGYTF,TRBJ1-2,.,.,TRBV7-9
TGCAGCGTTGAAGTAGCAGGGGACGAGCAGTACTTC,CSVEVAGDEQYF,TRBJ2-7,.,.,TRBV29-1
TGTGCCAGCAGTTCCGGGGTTGGGAATCAGCCCCAGCATTTT,CASSSGVGNQPQHF,TRBJ1-5,.,.,TRBV6-5
TGTGCCAGCTCACCGAACAGGGACTCCTACGAGCAGTACTTC,CASSPNRDSYEQYF,TRBJ2-7,.,.,TRBV18
TGTGCCAGCCACACCGCCGACAGGGGGCTGGCGAACACTGAAGCTTTCTTT,CASHTADRGLANTEAFF,TRBJ1-1,.,TRBD1,TRBV28
TGCAGCGTGATGGGACAGGGGGTAGATGGCTACACCTTC,CSVMGQGVDGYTF,TRBJ1-2,.,TRBD1,TRBV29-1
TGTGCCAGCAGTTTGCGCACTAGAGTCCAGACCCAGTACTTC,CASSLRTRVQTQYF,TRBJ2-5,.,.,TRBV28
TGTGCCAGCAGTTACATTAGCGGGAGATCAAACACCGGGGAGCTGTTTTTT,CASSYISGRSNTGELFF,TRBJ2-2,.,TRBD2,TRBV27
TGTGCCAGCAGCTTATCGGCCTACACAGATACGCAGTATTTT,CASSLSAYTDTQYF,TRBJ2-3,.,.,TRBV7-2
TGTGCCAGCAGTGAATTGATCGGGAATCAGCCCCAGCATTTT,CASSELIGNQPQHF,TRBJ1-5,.,.,TRBV2
TGTGCCTGGGAAAACCGGGACGGAGAGACCCAGTACTTC,CAWENRDGETQYF,TRBJ2-5,.,.,TRBV30
TGTGCCAGCAGTTTTTTTGACAGGGTTGGCGGGGAGCTGTTTTTT,CASSFFDRVGGELFF,TRBJ2-2,.,TRBD1,TRBV27
TGTGCCAGCGGGGGGTATCCGGGTACTGAAGCTTTCTTT,CASGGYPGTEAFF,TRBJ1-1,.,.,TRBV12-3/TRBV12-4
TGCGCCAGCAGCCAAGATTTACGCCTAGCGGGTACCAGCACAGATACGCAGTATTTT,CASSQDLRLAGTSTDTQYF,TRBJ2-3,.,TRBD2,TRBV4-3
TGTGCCAGCAGTCTCGGAAGTCACTACGAGCAGTACTTC,CASSLGSHYEQYF,TRBJ2-7,once,.,TRBV28